This passage covers 2 T cell receptor beta chains from one sample sequenced in a study of shared T cell receptors in the human thymus. Sequencing was performed with immunoSEQ multiplex PCR; in TCRdb, only in-frame clones are kept and a portion is missing. The table lists hundreds of thousands of clones, 70% to 90% of them singletons. The sample was also linked to a second study, of human thymus T cells.

Sequencing was performed on thymocytes. The receptors shown here come from a boy in the first two years of life with a congenital heart defect.

The chain combines TRBV6-1 with TRBJ1-2; D is uncertain. The CDR3 covers 15 residues. Per germline, CDR1 MNHNS and CDR2 SASEGT. Trimming pared 1 base from V and 8 bases from J, leaving 17 bases between. DNA of the CDR3: TGTGCCAGCAGTGAAGGACAAGCGCCGGGAAGGGGCTACACCTTC. Translating gives CASSEGQAPGRGYTF.

This clone was detected once. The chain couples TRBV4-1 to TRBJ1-1, with 7 bases lining up with TRBD1. The CDR3 contains 13 residues. V lost 0 bases to trimming and J lost 6 bases; unmatched junction nucleotides: 1. Germline assignment: CDR1 MGHRA and CDR2 YSYEKL. This chain's CDR3 is CASSQEQGAEAFF. Here the CDR3 DNA reads TGCGCCAGCAGCCAAGAGCAGGGGGCTGAAGCTTTCTTT.